Presented here are 25 T cell receptor beta chains from one specimen sequenced in a study of blood T cell repertoires in COVID-19 (dated by TCRdb to between 2020 and 2021). Library construction relied on the immunoSEQ multiplex PCR assay. The immuneACCESS repertoire file appears here via TCRdb, limited to in-frame rearrangements. These files lack a portion of the clones; in checked studies, under half of the deficit traces to unresolved V genes, and the cause of the others is not known. This sample gives 300,000 to 450,000 clones in total; approximately 89% of them show up just once. In total, the top ten clones hold about 9.4% of the sample. Sequenced: peripheral blood. The receptor source for this set is a woman aged 25-40 years with COVID-19, enrolled during active disease.

A remark on this clone: The sample has other DNA sequences that encode this CDR3 too. The rearrangement links TRBV29-1 to TRBJ2-3; 8 bases line up with TRBD2. Germline V lookup: CDR1 SQVTM, CDR2 ANQGSEA. The V and J ends lost 6 bases and 1 base, in that order; junction bases with no gene match: 3. The CDR3 is 13 residues long. This CDR3 is CSVRAGGTDTQYF. CDR3 nucleotide sequence: TGCAGCGTCCGAGCGGGAGGCACAGATACGCAGTATTTT.

In this sample, this clone turned up once. V is TRBV28 and J is TRBJ2-1; no clear D. The CDR3 totals 16 residues. Germline CDR1 and CDR2: MDHEN and SYDVKM. V gave up 6 bases and J gave up 0 bases, with 15 bases separating them. Written as DNA, the CDR3 is TGTGCCAGCAGCATATCTGGCGGAAGCTCCTACAATGAGCAGTTCTTC. Amino acids: CASSISGGSSYNEQFF. The complete variable domain, with remaining parts taken from reference TRBV28 and TRBJ2-1, reads DVKVTQSSRYLVKRTGEKVFLECVQDMDHENMFWYRQDPGLGLRLIYFSYDVKMKEKGDIPEGYSVSREKKERFSLILESASTNQTSMYLCASSISGGSSYNEQFFGPGTRLTVL.

This clone appeared a few times. The chain joins TRBV5-4 to TRBJ1-1, with D unclear. Trimming left V 9 bases short and J 0 bases short, with 12 bases between. CDR3 length: 13 residues. Germline-derived CDR1 and CDR2 are SGHNT and YYREEE (reference sequence). The CDR3 DNA reads TGTGCCACCGGAGGAAAGATGAACACTGAAGCTTTCTTT. This codes for CATGGKMNTEAFF.

This chain links TRBV4-2 with TRBJ2-1, with D perhaps TRBD2 (6 bases). Germline loops: CDR1 LGHNA, CDR2 YNFKEQ. The CDR3 runs 15 residues. Trimming cost V 0 bases and J 6 bases, with 12 bases left between them. CDR3 bases: TGTGCCAGCAGCCAAGAAGCGGGTGGTGGCAATGAGCAGTTCTTC. Translated, it gives CASSQEAGGGNEQFF.

The rearrangement uses TRBV29-1 and TRBJ2-3; 8 bases are a match to TRBD2. CDR1 SQVTM and CDR2 ANQGSEA come from the germline V gene. J was trimmed by 4 bases and V by 0 bases; bases with no gene match: 6. This CDR3 region has 15 residues. CDR3 sequence: CSVEDRAGDADTQYF. The DNA for the CDR3 is TGCAGCGTTGAAGATAGAGCGGGAGACGCAGATACGCAGTATTTT.

CDR3 region: CASSSGVADTQYF. The DNA for the CDR3 is TGTGCCAGCAGCTCCGGGGTCGCAGATACGCAGTATTTT. The chain recombines TRBV7-9 with TRBJ2-3, with D maybe TRBD2 (5 bases). With 4 bases removed from V and 4 bases from J, the gap between germline ends came to 9 bases. Germline CDR1 SEHNR, CDR2 FQNEAQ (reference sequence). The CDR3 covers 13 residues.

Turning to this clone: This CDR3 is also generated by other DNA sequences in the sample. The chain joins TRBV2 to TRBJ2-5; TRBD1 is a possible D gene (6 bases). The CDR3 has 13 amino acids. The V gene lost 5 bases and the J gene lost 2 bases, with 9 bases spanning the gap. Germline V gene data show CDR1 as SNHLY and CDR2 as FYNNEI. The DNA of the CDR3 is TGTGCCAGCAGTCTACAGGGACAAGAGACCCAGTACTTC. Amino acids: CASSLQGQETQYF.

The chain combines TRBV27 with TRBJ2-3; D gene uncertain. CDR1 is MNHEY and CDR2 is SMNVEV in the germline V gene (reference sequence). Trimming shortened V by 4 bases and J by 6 bases, and 8 bases separated the two germline ends. The CDR3 runs to 12 residues. The CDR3 coding sequence is TGTGCCAGCAGTTCCCTACAGGATACGCAGTATTTT. Its protein is CASSSLQDTQYF.

The chain uses TRBV27 and TRBJ1-1, with D uncertain. CDR1 and CDR2 (germline): MNHEY, SMNVEV (reference sequence). This CDR3 is 13 amino acids long. Trimming removed 5 bases at V and 1 base at J, with 8 bases between. The CDR3 reads CASSLTENTEAFF. The CDR3 DNA sequence: TGTGCCAGCAGTCTTACAGAGAACACTGAAGCTTTCTTT.

The CDR3 DNA is TGTGCCAGCAGCTTAATAGGGGGCGGTGAGACCCAGTACTTC. It translates to CASSLIGGGETQYF. The V and J genes are TRBV7-8 and TRBJ2-5; 7 bases match TRBD1. V lost 2 bases, J lost 5 bases, and 5 bases stayed unmatched. The CDR3 spans 14 residues. Germline V gene sequence: CDR1 SGHVS, CDR2 FQNEAQ.

This clone appeared once. The rearrangement links TRBV6-1 to TRBJ1-5; D is unresolved. The V gene's germline CDR1 is MNHNS and CDR2 SASEGT. V lost 1 base, J lost 3 bases, and 7 bases lay in between. This CDR3 has 14 amino acids. The CDR3 DNA reads as TGTGCCAGCAGTGAAGGGGCAGTCAATCAGCCCCAGCATTTT. It yields the protein CASSEGAVNQPQHF.

V is TRBV6-6 and J is TRBJ2-3; TRBD1 matches 9 bases. V lost 4 bases to trimming and J lost 3 bases; unmatched junction nucleotides: 5. The germline gives CDR1 MNHNY, CDR2 SVGAGI (reference sequence). This CDR3 has 15 amino acids. CDR3 DNA: TGTGCCAGCAGTTCCGGGACAGGGTGGACAGATACGCAGTATTTT. Translated: CASSSGTGWTDTQYF.

This clone was recorded a few times. V and J are TRBV19 and TRBJ2-2; D might be TRBD1 (7 bases). This CDR3 is built from 14 residues. V dropped 6 bases and J dropped 6 bases, with 14 bases sitting between them. Per germline, CDR1 LNHDA and CDR2 SQIVND (reference sequence). The CDR3 protein is CASRYRGLAGELFF. CDR3 DNA sequence: TGTGCCAGTAGATACAGGGGACTCGCCGGGGAGCTGTTTTTT.

The chain combines TRBV12-3 or TRBV12-4 with TRBJ1-1; 7 positions match TRBD1. The CDR3 runs to 11 residues. The V and J ends lost 5 bases and 11 bases, in that order; junction bases with no gene match: 5. The CDR3 sequence: CASSDRAGAFF. Written as DNA, the CDR3 is TGTGCCAGCAGTGACAGGGCTGGCGCTTTCTTT.

Here the CDR3 DNA reads TGTGCCAGCAGCGTCATCGGGGGCACTGAAGCTTTCTTT. Translated, it gives CASSVIGGTEAFF. V is TRBV5-8 and J is TRBJ1-1; a possible D gene is TRBD1 (5 bases). Trimming removed 4 bases from V and 4 bases from J, with 11 bases in between. This CDR3 region has 13 residues. Germline V gene sequence: CDR1 SGHTS, CDR2 YDEGEE.

This rearrangement joins TRBV9 to TRBJ1-6; no firm D call. CDR1 SGDLS and CDR2 YYNGEE come from the germline V gene. The V gene lost 0 bases and the J gene lost 7 bases, with 8 bases spanning the gap. CDR3 size: 14 residues. CDR3 coding DNA: TGTGCCAGCAGCGTAGATTACTCGAATTCACCCCTCCACTTT. Encoded protein: CASSVDYSNSPLHF.

The V and J genes are TRBV5-1 and TRBJ1-5, with a weak D call TRBD1 (5 bases). V dropped 4 bases and J dropped 6 bases, with 14 bases sitting between them. CDR3 length: 14 amino acids. Per the germline V gene, CDR1 is SGHRS and CDR2 is YFSETQ. The CDR3 DNA sequence: TGCGCCAGCAGCCCTGACCAGGGTAGTCAGCCCCAGCATTTT. Its translation: CASSPDQGSQPQHF.

This clone appeared once. The chain employs TRBV12-3 or TRBV12-4 and TRBJ2-2; D ambiguous. The germline V and J ends were trimmed by 6 bases and 1 base, with 6 bases remaining between them. The CDR3 spans 13 residues. In DNA, the CDR3 is TGTGCCAGCAGGCGACAGAACACCGGGGAGCTGTTTTTT. Translation gives CASRRQNTGELFF.

This chain connects TRBV28 to TRBJ2-3; 11 bases are shared with TRBD2. Trimming cost V 6 bases and J 5 bases; bases outside gene matches: 13. CDR3 length: 17 amino acids. Germline V gives CDR1 MDHEN, CDR2 SYDVKM. In nucleotides, the CDR3 is TGTGCCAGCAGACCGTCTAGCGGGAGGCCCCACGGAGATACGCAGTATTTT. Amino acids: CASRPSSGRPHGDTQYF.

The J gene is TRBJ2-7, the V gene TRBV25-1, with 8 nucleotides matching TRBD1. The CDR3 length is 13 residues. Germline CDR1 MGHDK, CDR2 SYGVNS. V gave up 3 bases and J gave up 6 bases; unmatched junction bases: 4. CDR3 residues: CASSDTTGAEQYF. Written as DNA, the CDR3 is TGTGCCAGCAGTGATACGACAGGGGCCGAGCAGTACTTC.

This clone was counted a single time. This chain joins TRBV9 and TRBJ2-3; 8 bases are a match to TRBD2. Germline assignment: CDR1 SGDLS and CDR2 YYNGEE. J lost 3 bases, V lost 0 bases, and 9 bases had no gene match. The CDR3 has 17 amino acids. The DNA of the CDR3 is TGTGCCAGCAGCGTAGATGGGGGACTAGGATGGACAGATACGCAGTATTTT. Residues: CASSVDGGLGWTDTQYF.

The CDR3 is CASSADRDTDTQYF. The DNA for the CDR3 is TGTGCCAGCAGCGCCGACAGGGACACAGATACGCAGTATTTT. The chain carries TRBV11-3 and TRBJ2-3; TRBD1 aligns across 7 bases. The CDR3 runs to 14 residues. The germline V gene has CDR1 SGHNT and CDR2 YENEEA. The V gene end was trimmed by 5 bases and the J gene end by 2 bases; junction bases not matched to a gene: 4.

The rearrangement links TRBV29-1 to TRBJ2-7; D is uncertain. The CDR3 is 13 amino acids. The V end lost 2 bases, the J end lost 0 bases, and 8 bases lay between the germline ends. The germline V gene encodes CDR1 SQVTM and CDR2 ANQGSEA. The CDR3 nucleotides are TGCAGCGTTGAAACAGTTAGCTCCTACGAGCAGTACTTC. Its translation: CSVETVSSYEQYF.

This chain uses TRBV28 with TRBJ2-7, with D unclear. Trimming shortened V by 4 bases and J by 2 bases, and 6 bases separated the two germline ends. Germline V gene sequence: CDR1 MDHEN, CDR2 SYDVKM. This CDR3 region has 12 residues. CDR3 in DNA: TGTGCCAGCAGTTCTACCACCTACGAGCAGTACTTC. Translated: CASSSTTYEQYF.

This clone was counted a single time. V is TRBV30 and J is TRBJ2-1; 8 bases are a match to TRBD2. Trimming at V came to 1 base and at J to 8 bases, leaving 7 bases not matched to a gene. The length of the CDR3 is 14 residues. Germline V gene data show CDR1 as GTSNPN and CDR2 as SVGIG (reference sequence). The CDR3: CAWSGASGLHEQFF. The CDR3 nucleotides are TGTGCCTGGAGTGGGGCTAGCGGGTTACATGAGCAGTTCTTC.